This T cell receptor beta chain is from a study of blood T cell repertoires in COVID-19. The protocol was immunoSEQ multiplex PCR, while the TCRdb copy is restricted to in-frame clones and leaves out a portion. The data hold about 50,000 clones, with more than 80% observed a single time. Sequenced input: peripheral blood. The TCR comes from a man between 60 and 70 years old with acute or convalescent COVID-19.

For the CDR3, the DNA is TGTGCCAGCAGCGTAGGCAATGTGGGGCAGGGAGGAGAGACCCAGTACTTC. Protein sequence: CASSVGNVGQGGETQYF. J is TRBJ2-5 and V is TRBV9, with a possible D match to TRBD2 (6 bases). The CDR3 is made up of 17 amino acids. Germline V gene lookup returns CDR1 SGDLS and CDR2 YYNGEE. V lost 0 bases and J lost 4, with 19 bases in between.